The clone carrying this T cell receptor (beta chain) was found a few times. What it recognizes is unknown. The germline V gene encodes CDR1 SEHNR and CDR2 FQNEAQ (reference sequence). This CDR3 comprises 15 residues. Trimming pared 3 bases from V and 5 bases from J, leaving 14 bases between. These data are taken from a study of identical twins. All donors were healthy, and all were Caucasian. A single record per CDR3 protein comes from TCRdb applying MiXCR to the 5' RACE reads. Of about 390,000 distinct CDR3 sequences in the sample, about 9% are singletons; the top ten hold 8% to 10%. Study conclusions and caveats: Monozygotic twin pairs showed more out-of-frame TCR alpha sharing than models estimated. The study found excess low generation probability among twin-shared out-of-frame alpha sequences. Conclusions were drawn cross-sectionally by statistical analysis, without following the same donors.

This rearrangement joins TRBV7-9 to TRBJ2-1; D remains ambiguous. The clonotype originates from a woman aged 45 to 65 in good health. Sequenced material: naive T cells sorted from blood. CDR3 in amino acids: CASSFASFMDNEQFF. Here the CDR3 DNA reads TGTGCCAGCAGCTTTGCTTCCTTCATGGACAATGAGCAGTTCTTC.